These T cell receptor beta chains were read from a single sample in a study of identical twins. MiXCR, run by TCRdb on the 5' RACE reads, gives a single entry per CDR3 protein. This repertoire shows about 790,000 distinct CDR3 sequences, around a sixth found once; its top ten account for about an eighth. This sample was shared with a second study, whose subject was T cells expressing NK-cell markers.

The sequencing sample was made of PBMCs. The receptors here all came from a young woman in good health. Both conserved end residues are part of each CDR3. D genes are given only for firm matches. The size of a clone is reported for some rows only, either as once, few or many, or as a class for expanded clones.

>TRBJ1-1|NA|NA|TRBV6-1
CASSAQPMNTEAFF
TGTGCCAGCAGTGCACAGCCGATGAACACTGAAGCTTTCTTT
>TRBJ2-1|few|NA|TRBV7-2
CASSSWGSLESEQFF
TGTGCCAGCAGCTCATGGGGAAGCCTAGAGAGTGAGCAGTTCTTC
>TRBJ2-7|few|TRBD2|TRBV20-1
CSAPSRGGRDEQYF
TGCAGTGCTCCCTCTCGGGGGGGGCGAGACGAGCAGTACTTC
>TRBJ2-1|NA|TRBD2|TRBV2
CASSVASGMNDQFF
TGTGCCAGCAGTGTGGCTAGCGGGATGAATGACCAGTTCTTC
>TRBJ2-3|few|TRBD2|TRBV7-2
CASSSSSGQTDTQYF
TGTGCCAGCAGCTCGTCTAGCGGGCAGACAGATACGCAGTATTTT
>TRBJ1-4|few|NA|TRBV5-1
CASSLGGRTNEKLFF
TGCGCCAGCAGCTTGGGGGGCCGAACTAATGAAAAACTGTTTTTT
>TRBJ2-3|NA|NA|TRBV4-3
CASSQDPLGIRQYF
TGCGCCAGCAGCCAAGATCCCCTGGGGATCAGGCAGTATTTT
>TRBJ2-7|NA|TRBD2|TRBV12-3/TRBV12-4
CASSLTGGPSYEQYF
TGTGCCAGCAGTTTAACGGGAGGTCCTTCCTACGAGCAGTACTTC
>TRBJ1-5|few|NA|TRBV5-6
CASSHTGLSDQPQHF
TGTGCCAGCAGCCATACAGGGCTATCTGATCAGCCCCAGCATTTT
>TRBJ2-3|few|NA|TRBV5-5
CASSSGGLASTDTQYF
TGTGCCAGCAGCTCAGGGGGGTTAGCTAGCACAGATACGCAGTATTTT
>TRBJ1-5|few|NA|TRBV29-1
CSVSPGADNQPQHF
TGCAGCGTTTCCCCAGGGGCGGATAATCAGCCCCAGCATTTT
>TRBJ2-7|few|TRBD2|TRBV7-8
CASSLGTSGLSHYEQYF
TGTGCCAGCAGCCTCGGGACTAGCGGGCTGAGCCACTACGAGCAGTACTTC
>TRBJ2-7|NA|TRBD2|TRBV5-1
CASSLVLGSGRNEQYF
TGCGCCAGCAGCTTGGTTCTCGGTAGCGGGAGGAACGAGCAGTACTTC
>TRBJ1-2|many|NA|TRBV10-3
CAISESREYGYTF
TGTGCCATCAGTGAGTCACGAGAATATGGCTACACCTTC
>TRBJ2-7|few|TRBD1|TRBV7-9
CASSQGQGLAYEQYF
TGTGCCAGCAGCCAAGGACAGGGGCTTGCCTACGAGCAGTACTTC
>TRBJ1-3|NA|TRBD1|TRBV30
CAWQGDANTIYF
TGTGCCTGGCAGGGGGATGCGAACACCATATATTTT
>TRBJ2-3|NA|NA|TRBV5-1
CASSLELVRTDTQYF
TGCGCCAGCAGCTTGGAGTTGGTAAGAACAGATACGCAGTATTTT
>TRBJ2-2|NA|TRBD2|TRBV5-5
CASSYGLARNTGELFF
TGTGCCAGCAGCTACGGACTAGCGAGGAACACCGGGGAGCTGTTTTTT
>TRBJ2-5|many|NA|TRBV10-3
CAIGVETQYF
TGTGCCATCGGAGTTGAGACCCAGTACTTC
>TRBJ1-5|NA|TRBD1|TRBV12-3/TRBV12-4
CASGWTGSQHF
TGTGCCAGTGGGTGGACAGGGTCCCAGCATTTT
>TRBJ2-7|NA|NA|TRBV15
CATSRDVNYEQYF
TGTGCCACCAGCAGAGATGTTAACTACGAGCAGTACTTC
>TRBJ2-7|NA|NA|TRBV4-3
CASSQDTQHYEQYF
TGCGCCAGCAGCCAAGATACACAGCACTACGAGCAGTACTTC
>TRBJ2-1|few|TRBD2|TRBV18
CASSQTSAIYNEQFF
TGTGCCAGCTCTCAAACTAGCGCTATATACAATGAGCAGTTCTTC
>TRBJ1-1|NA|NA|TRBV12-3/TRBV12-4
CASSLSGDQNTEAFF
TGTGCCAGCAGTTTATCGGGGGATCAGAACACTGAAGCTTTCTTT
>TRBJ2-3|few|TRBD1|TRBV5-1
CASKGQGATDTQYF
TGCGCCAGCAAAGGCCAGGGGGCCACAGATACGCAGTATTTT
>TRBJ2-3|NA|NA|TRBV2
CASSVLASVGDTQYF
TGTGCCAGCAGTGTTCTAGCGTCCGTCGGCGATACGCAGTATTTT
>TRBJ2-3|few|NA|TRBV11-2
CASSMGRYSGSLDTQYF
TGTGCCAGCAGCATGGGCCGTTATAGCGGTAGTTTGGATACGCAGTATTTT
>TRBJ2-2|few|TRBD2|TRBV9
CAASQGAGGNTGELFF
TGTGCCGCCTCTCAAGGGGCGGGAGGGAACACCGGGGAGCTGTTTTTT
>TRBJ2-1|NA|NA|TRBV4-3
CASSPTRGLSDEQFF
TGCGCCAGCAGCCCAACGAGGGGTTTAAGTGATGAGCAGTTCTTC
>TRBJ2-1|NA|TRBD2|TRBV18
CASSPSGLAVYNEQFF
TGTGCCAGCTCACCATCGGGACTAGCGGTTTACAATGAGCAGTTCTTC
>TRBJ2-3|NA|TRBD2|TRBV5-1
CASSFTSGGVDTQYF
TGCGCCAGCAGCTTTACTAGCGGGGGGGTTGATACGCAGTATTTT
>TRBJ2-1|NA|TRBD1|TRBV5-1
CASSPRVGTGDLYEQFF
TGCGCCAGCAGCCCTCGGGTCGGGACAGGGGACCTTTACGAGCAGTTCTTC
>TRBJ1-1|NA|NA|TRBV20-1
CSASSRGHTEAFF
TGCAGTGCTAGTAGCCGGGGTCACACTGAAGCTTTCTTT
>TRBJ2-6|few|NA|TRBV11-1
CASSLVGGANSGANVLTF
TGTGCCAGCAGCTTAGTGGGTGGAGCCAACTCTGGGGCCAACGTCCTGACTTTC
>TRBJ2-5|NA|NA|TRBV4-1
CASSQVGSGDEAQYF
TGCGCCAGCAGCCAAGTTGGATCAGGGGACGAGGCCCAGTACTTC
>TRBJ1-1|NA|NA|TRBV6-5
CASRTWATEAFF
TGTGCCAGCAGGACTTGGGCCACTGAAGCTTTCTTT
>TRBJ1-5|NA|TRBD1|TRBV9
CASSVAPGGDQPQHF
TGTGCCAGCAGCGTAGCCCCAGGGGGGGATCAGCCCCAGCATTTT
>TRBJ2-3|many|NA|TRBV10-3
CAIGARDTQYF
TGTGCCATCGGGGCGCGAGATACGCAGTATTTT
>TRBJ2-1|NA|NA|TRBV7-2
CASSRGTLNEQFF
TGTGCCAGCAGCCGCGGGACTCTTAATGAGCAGTTCTTC
>TRBJ2-7|many|NA|TRBV12-3/TRBV12-4
CASRNDVYEQYF
TGTGCCAGCAGAAATGACGTATACGAGCAGTACTTC
>TRBJ2-7|NA|NA|TRBV20-1
CSAYRGTYEQYF
TGCAGTGCATATCGGGGAACCTACGAGCAGTACTTC